These T cell receptor beta chains were read from a single sample in a study of blood T cell repertoires in COVID-19. The assay was immunoSEQ multiplex PCR, and TCRdb's table has in-frame clones only and misses some. The table records around 80,000 clones, approximately 90% of them present only once. Sequenced sample: peripheral blood. The receptors were sampled from a man in his fifties or sixties with acute or convalescent COVID-19. Each CDR3 is given with its conserved first and last residue. D genes are given only for firm matches. Size is omitted from some rows. Given values are once, few, many or a class for expanded clones.

v_call: TRBV6-2/TRBV6-3; clone_size: .; d_call: .; j_call: TRBJ2-7; cdr3_nt: TGTGCCAGCAGTTACGGCACCTGGCAGGGGCAGTTCTACGAGCAGTACTTC; cdr3_aa: CASSYGTWQGQFYEQYF
v_call: TRBV7-9; clone_size: .; d_call: TRBD1; j_call: TRBJ1-2; cdr3_nt: TGTGCCAGCAGCTCACGACAGGGGACCGCTAACTATGGCTACACCTTC; cdr3_aa: CASSSRQGTANYGYTF
v_call: TRBV27; clone_size: .; d_call: TRBD2; j_call: TRBJ2-1; cdr3_nt: TGTGCCAGCAGTGTCCGACTAGCGGCTTCCTACAATGAGCAGTTCTTC; cdr3_aa: CASSVRLAASYNEQFF
v_call: TRBV6-1; clone_size: .; d_call: TRBD2; j_call: TRBJ2-5; cdr3_nt: TGTGCCAGCAGTGAGATTCGGGGGGGCGAGACCCAGTACTTC; cdr3_aa: CASSEIRGGETQYF
v_call: TRBV6-2/TRBV6-3; clone_size: .; d_call: .; j_call: TRBJ1-5; cdr3_nt: TGTGCCAGCAGTTACTCGGTCACATTTAGCAATCAGCCCCAGCATTTT; cdr3_aa: CASSYSVTFSNQPQHF
v_call: TRBV5-1; clone_size: .; d_call: TRBD2; j_call: TRBJ2-5; cdr3_nt: TGCGCCAGCAGCTTTGGCGGGAGGGAGAGCCAGACCCAGTACTTC; cdr3_aa: CASSFGGRESQTQYF
v_call: TRBV11-2; clone_size: .; d_call: .; j_call: TRBJ2-7; cdr3_nt: TGTGCCAGCAGCTTAGTCCCTCGCGCTTCCTACGAGCAGTACTTC; cdr3_aa: CASSLVPRASYEQYF
v_call: TRBV6-5; clone_size: .; d_call: .; j_call: TRBJ2-7; cdr3_nt: TGTGCCAGCAGCCCCAGGGGCCCCCCCTACGAGCAGTACTTC; cdr3_aa: CASSPRGPPYEQYF
v_call: TRBV7-8; clone_size: .; d_call: TRBD2; j_call: TRBJ2-2; cdr3_nt: TGTGCCAGCAGCTTAGCCCTAGCGGGAGTCCCCGGGGAGCTGTTTTTT; cdr3_aa: CASSLALAGVPGELFF
v_call: TRBV6-2/TRBV6-3; clone_size: .; d_call: .; j_call: TRBJ2-1; cdr3_nt: TGTGCCAGCAGTCCCGACAGCTCCTACAATGAGCAGTTCTTC; cdr3_aa: CASSPDSSYNEQFF
v_call: TRBV5-4; clone_size: .; d_call: TRBD2; j_call: TRBJ2-1; cdr3_nt: TGTGCCAGCAGCCCGGTAGGGACCGCCAGGAGACTAGCGGGGAATGAGCAGTTCTTC; cdr3_aa: CASSPVGTARRLAGNEQFF
v_call: TRBV27; clone_size: .; d_call: .; j_call: TRBJ2-4; cdr3_nt: TGTGCCACCTCCACAGACAGAAAAAACATTCAGTACTTC; cdr3_aa: CATSTDRKNIQYF
v_call: TRBV3-1/TRBV3-2; clone_size: .; d_call: TRBD1; j_call: TRBJ1-4; cdr3_nt: TGTGCCAGCAGCCAAGGGACAGGGCAAGGTGAAAAACTGTTTTTT; cdr3_aa: CASSQGTGQGEKLFF
v_call: TRBV27; clone_size: .; d_call: .; j_call: TRBJ1-1; cdr3_nt: TGTGCCAGCAGTTTATTGGGGACTGATGCTGAAGCTTTCTTT; cdr3_aa: CASSLLGTDAEAFF
v_call: TRBV27; clone_size: .; d_call: TRBD1; j_call: TRBJ2-7; cdr3_nt: TGTGCCAGCACCTCGGGACAGATGATTGGCAACGAGCAGTACTTC; cdr3_aa: CASTSGQMIGNEQYF
v_call: TRBV30; clone_size: .; d_call: .; j_call: TRBJ2-3; cdr3_nt: TGTGCCTGGAGTACAGGAAGCACAGATACGCAGTATTTT; cdr3_aa: CAWSTGSTDTQYF
v_call: TRBV29-1; clone_size: .; d_call: TRBD2; j_call: TRBJ2-5; cdr3_nt: TGCAGCGTTGGGTTAGCGGGGGCGACCCAGTACTTC; cdr3_aa: CSVGLAGATQYF
v_call: TRBV20-1; clone_size: few; d_call: .; j_call: TRBJ1-5; cdr3_nt: TGCAGTGCTATTGACTGGTCGGGTATGGGCAATCAGCCCCAGCATTTT; cdr3_aa: CSAIDWSGMGNQPQHF
v_call: TRBV18; clone_size: once; d_call: .; j_call: TRBJ2-7; cdr3_nt: TGTGCCAGCTCACCAAACCAGGGGAGCAACGAGCAGTACTTC; cdr3_aa: CASSPNQGSNEQYF
v_call: TRBV19; clone_size: .; d_call: TRBD1; j_call: TRBJ2-3; cdr3_nt: TGTGCCAGTAGTACTCACCCGACAGGGAAGAGCACAGATACGCAGTATTTT; cdr3_aa: CASSTHPTGKSTDTQYF
v_call: TRBV29-1; clone_size: .; d_call: .; j_call: TRBJ2-3; cdr3_nt: TGCAGCGCCGCTCCGGGATACACCACAGATACGCAGTATTTT; cdr3_aa: CSAAPGYTTDTQYF
v_call: TRBV11-3; clone_size: .; d_call: .; j_call: TRBJ2-2; cdr3_nt: TGTGCCAGCAGCTTAGTTAATTCTGGGGAGCTGTTTTTT; cdr3_aa: CASSLVNSGELFF
v_call: TRBV5-1; clone_size: few; d_call: .; j_call: TRBJ1-1; cdr3_nt: TGCGCCAGCAGCATAACTCCGGGACAGAACACTGAAGCTTTCTTT; cdr3_aa: CASSITPGQNTEAFF
v_call: TRBV9; clone_size: .; d_call: .; j_call: TRBJ2-2; cdr3_nt: TGTGCCAGCAGCCCCCGGACAACGAACACCGGGGAGCTGTTTTTT; cdr3_aa: CASSPRTTNTGELFF
v_call: TRBV7-9; clone_size: .; d_call: TRBD1; j_call: TRBJ2-1; cdr3_nt: TGTGCCAGCAGCTTGGGACAGGGGATCTGGAATGAGCAGTTCTTC; cdr3_aa: CASSLGQGIWNEQFF
v_call: TRBV5-1; clone_size: .; d_call: .; j_call: TRBJ1-1; cdr3_nt: TGCGCCAGCAGCTTGGGTTCGGGGGGCGGGACTGAAGCTTTCTTT; cdr3_aa: CASSLGSGGGTEAFF
v_call: TRBV24-1; clone_size: .; d_call: TRBD1; j_call: TRBJ2-7; cdr3_nt: TGTGCCACCAGTGATCGAGCAGGGGGCAGGTACGAGCAGTACTTC; cdr3_aa: CATSDRAGGRYEQYF
v_call: TRBV7-6; clone_size: .; d_call: TRBD2; j_call: TRBJ2-1; cdr3_nt: TGTGCCAGCAGCTTAGGCCCACTAGCGGGAGGAAGGGATGAGCAGTTCTTC; cdr3_aa: CASSLGPLAGGRDEQFF
v_call: TRBV19; clone_size: .; d_call: .; j_call: TRBJ1-4; cdr3_nt: TGTGCCAGTAGCCCGACAGCGACTAATGAAAAACTGTTTTTT; cdr3_aa: CASSPTATNEKLFF
v_call: TRBV10-3; clone_size: .; d_call: TRBD1; j_call: TRBJ2-2; cdr3_nt: TGTGCCATCAGCTACCAGCCCGGGACAGGGCCTACCGGGGAGCTGTTTTTT; cdr3_aa: CAISYQPGTGPTGELFF
v_call: TRBV5-1; clone_size: once; d_call: .; j_call: TRBJ2-5; cdr3_nt: TGCGCCAGCAGCTTGGCGCAGCAGGGTGAGACCCAGTACTTC; cdr3_aa: CASSLAQQGETQYF
v_call: TRBV10-1; clone_size: .; d_call: TRBD2; j_call: TRBJ2-1; cdr3_nt: TGCGCCAGCAGCCCCGGACTAGCGGGAGTGTTGAATGAGCAGTTCTTC; cdr3_aa: CASSPGLAGVLNEQFF
v_call: TRBV7-2; clone_size: .; d_call: TRBD1; j_call: TRBJ1-5; cdr3_nt: TGTGCCAGCAGCTTGGGGGCGGGACAGGGTAATCAGCCCCAGCATTTT; cdr3_aa: CASSLGAGQGNQPQHF
v_call: TRBV3-1/TRBV3-2; clone_size: .; d_call: TRBD2; j_call: TRBJ2-2; cdr3_nt: TGTGCCAGCAGCCCCCTGGGGCTAGCGGGAAACACCGGGGAGCTGTTTTTT; cdr3_aa: CASSPLGLAGNTGELFF
v_call: TRBV20-1; clone_size: once; d_call: .; j_call: TRBJ2-3; cdr3_nt: TGCAGTGCTAGTGGCTCCCAAAGGACAGAGGGCACAGATACGCAGTATTTT; cdr3_aa: CSASGSQRTEGTDTQYF
v_call: TRBV9; clone_size: .; d_call: .; j_call: TRBJ2-5; cdr3_nt: TGTGCCAGCAGCCTAACAGGGAAGGAGACCCAGTACTTC; cdr3_aa: CASSLTGKETQYF
v_call: TRBV24-1; clone_size: .; d_call: .; j_call: TRBJ2-7; cdr3_nt: TGTGCCACCAGTGATTTTGACAGAGGCCGCGACGAGCAGTACTTC; cdr3_aa: CATSDFDRGRDEQYF